The clone carrying this T cell receptor (beta chain) was detected ten times or more. Unique molecular identifiers were incorporated when the TCRbeta library was constructed. Each CDR3 protein gets one entry after TCRdb re-called the PCR reads with MiXCR. The sample holds about 610,000 distinct CDR3 sequences, about 10% seen once. The CDR3 extends over 14 amino acids. The V end lost 1 base, the J end lost 4 bases, and 10 bases lay between the germline ends. Germline lookup yields CDR1 SQVTM and CDR2 ANQGSEA. This sample stems from a study of T-cell reconstitution after alpha-beta-depleted transplantation in children.

The receptor comes from a human donor who donated a stem cell graft to a child with acute myeloid leukemia. V and J are TRBV29-1 and TRBJ2-2, with D uncertain. Here the sequenced sample was PBMCs from the stem cell graft donor, taken from the stem cell graft. The DNA of the CDR3 is TGCAGCGTTGAAGTTAGATTCCGCACCGGGGAGCTGTTTTTT. It specifies CSVEVRFRTGELFF.